This TCR beta chain derives from a study of blood T cell repertoires in COVID-19. Across the whole study: Material from acute and convalescent COVID-19 was sourced from the United States, Italy and Spain. T cells, B-cell-depleted T cells, or PBMCs supplied cDNA or gDNA.

In the original analysis: Reference gene primer amplification gave estimated nucleated cell counts. TCRdb's table, derived via immunoSEQ multiplex PCR, lists solely in-frame clones and lacks some. V, J and clone size derive from that table, while D and trimming were established from the DNA sequence. The data contain about 250,000 clones, about 73% of them seen just once; the ten biggest clones take up 2.5% to 4%. V lost 1 base and J 2 bases, leaving 7 bases between the germline ends. CDR1 is SGHDT, CDR2 YYEEEE, per germline. This CDR3 spans 14 amino acids. The sample was peripheral blood. This TCR derives from an elderly woman with acute or convalescent COVID-19. The V gene is TRBV5-6, the J gene TRBJ2-4; TRBD2 is a possible D gene (5 bases). DNA for the CDR3: TGTGCCAGCAGCTTGCGGGGTCCCAAAAACATTCAGTACTTC. It codes for CASSLRGPKNIQYF.